The 8 T cell receptor beta chains listed next were all sequenced from one sample in a study of cytomegalovirus exposure and HLA in healthy donors. A multiplex PCR was run with 60 Vbeta primers and 13 Jbeta primers. Assay used: immunoSEQ multiplex PCR; TCRdb lists only in-frame clones, some missing. The table lists about 120,000 clones, about 69% of them singletons. Sequences were obtained from PBMCs. Receptors were obtained from a woman in her late teens or twenties in good health and CMV-seronegative.

The CDR3 sequence is CASRTGQGFPYEQYF. In DNA form, the CDR3 reads TGCGCCAGCAGAACGGGACAGGGGTTCCCCTACGAGCAGTACTTC. This chain joins TRBV5-1 and TRBJ2-7, with TRBD1 matching over 10 bases. The trim removed 5 bases at V and 2 bases at J, leaving 7 bases unmatched. The CDR3 sequence is 15 residues long. Germline V gives CDR1 SGHRS, CDR2 YFSETQ.

The chain couples TRBV7-2 to TRBJ1-5; the match to TRBD1 covers 8 bases. This CDR3 comprises 13 residues. Unmatched junction bases numbered 6, after V lost 4 bases and J lost 10 bases. CDR1 and CDR2 from the germline V gene are SGHTA and FQGNSA. The CDR3 loop reads CASSSGQGIPQHF. As DNA, the CDR3 is TGTGCCAGCAGCTCTGGACAGGGTATACCCCAGCATTTT.

The chain is built from TRBV30 and TRBJ1-6, with 7 bases identical to TRBD1. Germline values: CDR1 GTSNPN, CDR2 SVGIG (reference sequence). CDR3 length equals 13 residues. Trimming cost V 5 bases and J 2 bases; bases outside gene matches: 0. The CDR3: CAWDRAYNSPLHF. The CDR3 DNA reads TGTGCCTGGGACAGGGCCTATAATTCACCCCTCCACTTT.

The rearrangement joins TRBV27 to TRBJ1-2; D possibly corresponds to TRBD1 (6 bases). The CDR3 loop spans 14 amino acids. Between the trimmed V and J ends, which lost 6 bases and 5 bases, there was a span of 16 bases. The germline gives CDR1 MNHEY, CDR2 SMNVEV (reference sequence). The CDR3 spells CASSAQQGRYGYTF. CDR3 in DNA: TGTGCCAGCAGCGCTCAACAGGGAAGATATGGCTACACCTTC.

This clone has more than one count but fewer than ten. The genes are TRBV5-1 and TRBJ2-1, with D perhaps matching TRBD2 (5 bases). Germline V gene sequence: CDR1 SGHRS, CDR2 YFSETQ. This CDR3 contains 13 residues. The ends were cut back, 4 bases at V and 8 bases at J, with 13 bases in the middle. The CDR3 nucleotides are TGCGCCAGCAGCCTCACTAGTAACCATGAGCAGTTCTTC. Translating it yields CASSLTSNHEQFF.

The rearrangement links TRBV4-1 to TRBJ1-2, with 8 bases fitting TRBD1. The CDR3 spans 15 residues. Germline V CDR1 and CDR2: MGHRA, YSYEKL. After removal of 4 bases from V and 3 bases from J, the junction contained 7 bases not matched to a gene. The CDR3 DNA reads as TGCGCCAGCAGCCCCGAAGACAGGGGCCACTATGGCTACACCTTC. This sequence encodes CASSPEDRGHYGYTF.

This clone has only a few counts. V is TRBV7-2 and J is TRBJ1-1; D remains unclear. V was trimmed by 4 bases and J by 0 bases, leaving 6 bases between them. The CDR3 length is 13 residues. The germline V gene has CDR1 SGHTA and CDR2 FQGNSA. The CDR3 region has the DNA TGTGCCAGCAGCTCGCGAATGAACACTGAAGCTTTCTTT. Translating gives CASSSRMNTEAFF.

This clone has a handful of counts. The chain carries TRBV7-9 and TRBJ2-7; 7 bases match TRBD1. The CDR3 sequence is 16 residues long. V shed 0 bases and J 2 bases; nucleotides not matched to a gene: 7. Germline lookup yields CDR1 SEHNR and CDR2 FQNEAQ (reference sequence). CDR3 nucleotides: TGTGCCAGCAGCTTAGCAGGGGCAGGGGGAACCTACGAGCAGTACTTC. Protein product: CASSLAGAGGTYEQYF.